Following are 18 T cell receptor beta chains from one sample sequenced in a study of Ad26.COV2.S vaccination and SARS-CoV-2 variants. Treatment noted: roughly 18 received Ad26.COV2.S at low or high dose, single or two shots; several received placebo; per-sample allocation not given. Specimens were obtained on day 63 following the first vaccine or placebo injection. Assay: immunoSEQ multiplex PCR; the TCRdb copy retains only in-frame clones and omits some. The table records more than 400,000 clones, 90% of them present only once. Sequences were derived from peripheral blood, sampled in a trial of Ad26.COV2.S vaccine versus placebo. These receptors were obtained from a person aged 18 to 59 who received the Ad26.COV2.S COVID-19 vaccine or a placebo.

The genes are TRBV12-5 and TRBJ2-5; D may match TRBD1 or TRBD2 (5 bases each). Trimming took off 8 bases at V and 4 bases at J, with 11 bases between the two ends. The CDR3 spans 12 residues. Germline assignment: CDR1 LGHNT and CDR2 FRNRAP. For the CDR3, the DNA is TGTGCTAGTAGGGGCGAGGGAGAGACCCAGTACTTC. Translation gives CASRGEGETQYF.

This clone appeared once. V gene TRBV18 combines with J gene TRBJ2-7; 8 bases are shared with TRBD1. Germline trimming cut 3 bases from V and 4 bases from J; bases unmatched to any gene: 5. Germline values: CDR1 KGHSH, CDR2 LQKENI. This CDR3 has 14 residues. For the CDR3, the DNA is TGTGCCAGCTCACCGCAGGGGGCAAGGTACGAGCAGTACTTC. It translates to CASSPQGARYEQYF.

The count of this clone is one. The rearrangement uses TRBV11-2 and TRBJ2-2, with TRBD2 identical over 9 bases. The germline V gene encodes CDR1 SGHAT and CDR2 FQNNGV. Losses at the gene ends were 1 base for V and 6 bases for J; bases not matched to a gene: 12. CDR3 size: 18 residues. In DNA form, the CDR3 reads TGTGCCAGCAGCTTAGCTCGGATTAGCGGGAGAGGGTCCGGGGAGCTGTTTTTT. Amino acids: CASSLARISGRGSGELFF. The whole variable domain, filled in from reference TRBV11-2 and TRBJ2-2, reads EAGVAQSPRYKIIEKRQSVAFWCNPISGHATLYWYQQILGQGPKLLIQFQNNGVVDDSQLPKDRFSAERLKGVDSTLKIQPAKLEDSAVYLCASSLARISGRGSGELFFGEGSRLTVL.

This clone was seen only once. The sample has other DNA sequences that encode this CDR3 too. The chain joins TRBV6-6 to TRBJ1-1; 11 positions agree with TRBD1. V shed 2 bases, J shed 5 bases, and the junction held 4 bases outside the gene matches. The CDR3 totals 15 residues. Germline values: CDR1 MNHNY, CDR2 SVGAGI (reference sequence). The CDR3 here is CASSYRGQGGTEAFF. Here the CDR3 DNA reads TGTGCCAGCAGTTACCGGGGACAGGGGGGTACTGAAGCTTTCTTT.

CDR3: CASSFSSGIKQETQYF. The CDR3 DNA is TGTGCCAGCAGCTTCTCTAGCGGGATTAAACAAGAGACCCAGTACTTC. The chain uses TRBV11-2 and TRBJ2-5; 9 nucleotides match TRBD2. The trim removed 3 bases at V and 2 bases at J, leaving 7 bases unmatched. Germline loops: CDR1 SGHAT, CDR2 FQNNGV. The CDR3 contains 16 residues.

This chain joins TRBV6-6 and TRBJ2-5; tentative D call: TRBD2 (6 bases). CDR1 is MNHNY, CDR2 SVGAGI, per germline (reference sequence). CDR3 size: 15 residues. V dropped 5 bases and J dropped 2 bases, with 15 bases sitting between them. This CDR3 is CASSRAGGLQETQYF. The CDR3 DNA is TGTGCCAGCAGTCGAGCGGGTGGCTTGCAAGAGACCCAGTACTTC.

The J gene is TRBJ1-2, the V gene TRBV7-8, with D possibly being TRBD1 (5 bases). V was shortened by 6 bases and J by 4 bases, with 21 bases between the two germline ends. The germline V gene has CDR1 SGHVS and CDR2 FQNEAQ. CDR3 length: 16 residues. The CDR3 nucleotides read TGTGCCAGCAGTCGCACCCCCGCGGACATCTCCTATGGCTACACCTTC. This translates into CASSRTPADISYGYTF.

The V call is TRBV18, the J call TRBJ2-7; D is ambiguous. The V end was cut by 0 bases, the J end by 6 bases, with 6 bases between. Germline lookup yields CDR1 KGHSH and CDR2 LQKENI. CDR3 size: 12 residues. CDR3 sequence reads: CASSPPLGEQYF. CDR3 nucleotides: TGTGCCAGCTCACCACCGTTGGGCGAGCAGTACTTC.

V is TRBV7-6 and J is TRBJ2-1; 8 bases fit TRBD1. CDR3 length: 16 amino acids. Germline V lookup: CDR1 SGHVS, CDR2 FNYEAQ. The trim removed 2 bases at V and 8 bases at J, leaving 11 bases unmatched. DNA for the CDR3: TGTGCCAGCAGCTTATGGAACCGAGACAGGGGCCATGAGCAGTTCTTC. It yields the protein CASSLWNRDRGHEQFF.

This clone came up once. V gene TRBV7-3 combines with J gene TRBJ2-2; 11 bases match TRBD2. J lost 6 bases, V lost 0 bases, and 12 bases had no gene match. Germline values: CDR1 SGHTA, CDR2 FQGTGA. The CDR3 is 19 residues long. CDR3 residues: CASSLTFGSGRALAGELFF. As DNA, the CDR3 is TGTGCCAGCAGCTTAACGTTTGGTAGCGGGAGGGCCCTGGCCGGGGAGCTGTTTTTT.

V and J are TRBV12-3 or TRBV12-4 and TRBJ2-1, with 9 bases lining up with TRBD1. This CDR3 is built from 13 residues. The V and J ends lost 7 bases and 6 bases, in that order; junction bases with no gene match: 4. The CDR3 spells CASKVTGGNEQFF. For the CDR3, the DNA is TGTGCCAGCAAGGTGACAGGGGGCAATGAGCAGTTCTTC.

For the CDR3, the DNA is TGTGCCAGCAGCTTAGCGCTTAGGGCCAACGTCCTGACTTTC. Encoded protein: CASSLALRANVLTF. V is TRBV7-8 and J is TRBJ2-6; D call uncertain. From germline, CDR1 is SGHVS and CDR2 FQNEAQ. This CDR3 spans 14 amino acids. Trimming cost V 0 bases and J 5 bases, with 5 bases left between them.

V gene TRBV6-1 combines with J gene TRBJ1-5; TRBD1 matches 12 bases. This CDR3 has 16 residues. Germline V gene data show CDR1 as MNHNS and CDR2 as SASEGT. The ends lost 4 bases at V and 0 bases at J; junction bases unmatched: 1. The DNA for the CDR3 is TGTGCCAGCAGTGGGGACAGGGGGCCTAGCAATCAGCCCCAGCATTTT. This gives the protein CASSGDRGPSNQPQHF.

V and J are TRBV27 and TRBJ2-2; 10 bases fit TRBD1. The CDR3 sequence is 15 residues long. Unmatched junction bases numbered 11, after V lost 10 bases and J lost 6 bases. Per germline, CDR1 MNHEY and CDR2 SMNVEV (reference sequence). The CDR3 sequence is CATAPRTGGSGELFF. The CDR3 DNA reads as TGTGCCACCGCGCCCCGGACAGGGGGATCCGGGGAGCTGTTTTTT.

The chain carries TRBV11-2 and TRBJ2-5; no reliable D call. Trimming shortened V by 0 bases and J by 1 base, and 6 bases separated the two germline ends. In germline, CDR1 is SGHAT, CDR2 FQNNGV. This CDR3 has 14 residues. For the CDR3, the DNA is TGTGCCAGCAGCTTAGACAGTACCCAAGAGACCCAGTACTTC. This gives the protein CASSLDSTQETQYF.

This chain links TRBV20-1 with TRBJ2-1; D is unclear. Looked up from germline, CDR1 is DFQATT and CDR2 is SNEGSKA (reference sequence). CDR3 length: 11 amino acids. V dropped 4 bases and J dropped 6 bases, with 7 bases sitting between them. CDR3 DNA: TGCAGTGCTACCTCATCCAATGAGCAGTTCTTC. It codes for CSATSSNEQFF.

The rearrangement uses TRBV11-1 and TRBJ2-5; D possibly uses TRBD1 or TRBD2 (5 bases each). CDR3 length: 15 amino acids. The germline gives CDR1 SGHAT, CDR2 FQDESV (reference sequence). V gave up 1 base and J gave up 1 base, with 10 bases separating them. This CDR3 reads CASSLVGEIQETQYF. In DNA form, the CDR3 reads TGTGCCAGCAGCTTAGTAGGGGAGATCCAAGAGACCCAGTACTTC.

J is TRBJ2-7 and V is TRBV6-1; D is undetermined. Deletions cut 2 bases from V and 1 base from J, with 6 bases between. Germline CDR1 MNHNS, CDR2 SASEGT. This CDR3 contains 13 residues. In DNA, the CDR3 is TGTGCCAGCAGTGAATCTAGGTCCTACGAGCAGTACTTC. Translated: CASSESRSYEQYF.